The 13 T cell receptor beta chains given below trace back to one sample, sequenced in a study of T cell repertoires in cytomegalovirus infection. MiXCR was run by TCRdb on the reads, yielding one entry per CDR3 protein. Here the sample spans fewer than 250,000 distinct CDR3 sequences, about 12% being singletons. Sequences were obtained from PBMCs. The receptors were sampled from a human donor in good health (CMV status not recorded). Some clones in this sample may be carry-over from other donors' samples.

This clonotype was seen at least ten times. The CDR3 bases are TGTGCCAGCAGCTTGATGGACGGAGCCGAGACCCAGTACTTC. Translated, it gives CASSLMDGAETQYF. This chain joins TRBV7-2 and TRBJ2-5; D gene unclear. Germline assignment: CDR1 SGHTA and CDR2 FQGNSA. The CDR3 is 14 amino acids. Trimming stripped 3 bases from V and 5 bases from J, with 13 bases between.

Only a few counts were recorded for this clonotype. This chain joins TRBV12-3 or TRBV12-4 and TRBJ2-1, with 8 bases matching TRBD2. J was trimmed by 10 bases and V by 3 bases; bases with no gene match: 2. This CDR3 has 12 amino acids. The CDR3 DNA sequence: TGTGCCAGCAGTTTCCCTAGCGGGGAGCAGTTCTTC. Translation: CASSFPSGEQFF.

The chain couples TRBV4-3 to TRBJ2-3, with D possibly being TRBD1 or TRBD2 (5 bases each). V was pared by 5 bases and J by 6 bases, with 12 bases between. The CDR3 is 13 residues long. The germline V gene has CDR1 LGHNA and CDR2 YSLEER. DNA for the CDR3: TGCGCCAGCAGCTGGACTCCAGGGGATACGCAGTATTTT. Translated, it gives CASSWTPGDTQYF.

This clonotype was observed many times. V and J are TRBV24-1 and TRBJ2-1; maybe TRBD2 (7 bases). This CDR3 region has 13 residues. Looked up from germline, CDR1 is KGHDR and CDR2 is SFDVKD. V was cut by 12 bases and J by 6 bases, with 17 bases left in between. CDR3 DNA: TGTGCCTCCCAAGGGGGAGGGGGCAATGAGCAGTTCTTC. This gives the protein CASQGGGGNEQFF.

The chain uses TRBV20-1 and TRBJ2-3; D ambiguous. The CDR3 spans 13 residues. CDR1 and CDR2 (germline): DFQATT, SNEGSKA (reference sequence). V lost 3 bases, J lost 11 bases, and 18 bases lay in between. DNA of the CDR3: TGCAGTGCTAGCCCTCGGCGCCAAGGAGAGCAGTATTTT. It specifies CSASPRRQGEQYF.

This clonotype was observed a few times. The conserved phenylalanine or tryptophan is not found at the CDR3 terminus, so this likely reflects a read error. The chain recombines TRBV11-1 with TRBJ2-7, with 8 bases matching TRBD1. CDR3 length: 14 residues. The J segment lost 2 bases and the V segment lost 5 bases, leaving 5 bases of the junction unmatched. The germline V gene encodes CDR1 SGHAT and CDR2 FQDESV (reference sequence). CDR3 residues: CASSPRTGTYEQYS. Written as DNA, the CDR3 is TGTGCCAGCAGCCCCCGGACAGGGACCTACGAGCAGTACTCC.

V usage is TRBV4-3 and J usage is TRBJ2-2; no firm D call. In germline, CDR1 is LGHNA, CDR2 YSLEER. Trimming removed 0 bases from V and 0 bases from J, with 8 bases in between. The CDR3 runs 16 residues. The CDR3 loop is CASSQELRTNTGELFF. CDR3 nucleotide sequence: TGCGCCAGCAGCCAAGAGCTGCGCACGAACACCGGGGAGCTGTTTTTT.

This clonotype was seen at least ten times. The V call is TRBV7-2, the J call TRBJ1-1; TRBD1 agrees at 8 bases. Trimming took 1 base from V and 8 from J; bases not matched to a gene: 12. CDR3 length: 16 amino acids. CDR1 and CDR2 from the germline V gene are SGHTA and FQGNSA. The CDR3 coding sequence is TGTGCCAGCAGCTTAGTAGGGGACCCTGGACAGGGCGAAGCTTTCTTT. It specifies CASSLVGDPGQGEAFF.

This clonotype has ten or more counts. The chain links TRBV7-2 to TRBJ1-5; 8 bases agree with TRBD1. CDR1 is SGHTA and CDR2 is FQGNSA in the germline V gene. Trimming removed 5 bases from V and 2 bases from J; junction bases left unmatched: 5. This CDR3 region has 15 residues. The CDR3 nucleotides are TGTGCCAGCAGCACCAGGGGGCACGGCAATCAGCCCCAGCATTTT. Protein product: CASSTRGHGNQPQHF.

As regards this clonotype: With a much larger clone just one base away, this may be a read error. V gene TRBV6-1 combines with J gene TRBJ2-7, with 11 bases matching TRBD2. Trimming removed 5 bases from V and 5 bases from J; junction bases left unmatched: 8. The CDR3 covers 15 residues. The germline V gene encodes CDR1 MNHNS and CDR2 SASEGT. The CDR3 sequence: CASSHGLAGENEQYF. The DNA of the CDR3 is TGTGCCAGCAGTCACGGACTAGCGGGCGAGAACGAGCAGTACTTC.

This clonotype has ten or more counts. The genes are TRBV7-2 and TRBJ2-5; 11 bases map to TRBD1. Germline CDR1 and CDR2: SGHTA and FQGNSA. The ends lost 5 bases at V and 7 bases at J; junction bases unmatched: 12. The CDR3 is made up of 16 amino acids. The CDR3 loop reads CASSPPDRGRGGTQYF. Written as DNA, the CDR3 is TGTGCCAGCAGCCCGCCGGACAGGGGGCGTGGGGGGACCCAGTACTTC.

This clonotype was detected ten times or more. The chain is built from TRBV28 and TRBJ2-1; 12 bases match TRBD2. Trimming cost V 6 bases and J 12 bases; bases outside gene matches: 6. The CDR3 runs to 13 residues. Germline CDR1 reads MDHEN; CDR2 reads SYDVKM. CDR3 in amino acids: CASRTSGRSGQFF. The CDR3 nucleotides read TGTGCCAGCAGGACTAGCGGGAGAAGTGGGCAGTTCTTC.

This clonotype was counted at least ten times. For the CDR3, the DNA is TGTGCCAGCAGCCCCCCCGGGGGACTCTACAATGAGCAGTTCTTC. Translated, it gives CASSPPGGLYNEQFF. This chain uses TRBV7-2 with TRBJ2-1; TRBD2 is a possible D gene (6 bases). Germline CDR1 and CDR2: SGHTA and FQGNSA. This CDR3 region has 15 residues. V gave up 5 bases and J gave up 3 bases, with 14 bases separating them. The variable domain in full, completed from reference TRBV7-2 and TRBJ2-1, reads GAGVSQSPSNKVTEKGKDVELRCDPISGHTALYWYRQSLGQGLEFLIYFQGNSAPDKSGLPSDRFSAERTGGSVSTLTIQRTQQEDSAVYLCASSPPGGLYNEQFFGPGTRLTVL.